A selection of T cell receptor beta chains follows, all from one sample in a study of PD-L1 blockade in urothelial cancer. Repertoires were generated with immunoSEQ multiplex PCR, while TCRdb's copy carries only in-frame clones and drops some. The repertoire holds about 95,000 clones, with roughly 87% as singletons. The material was PBMCs, obtained around atezolizumab (anti-PD-L1) treatment. The receptors were sampled from a man aged 60 to 75 with urothelial cancer. The CDR3 runs from the conserved cysteine through the conserved F or W. D genes are given only for firm matches. Some rows mark clone size as missing; the rest say once, few, many or name a class of expanded clone.

>.|TRBJ2-2|.|TRBV28
CASTDGNTGELFF
TGTGCCAGCACAGATGGGAACACCGGGGAGCTGTTTTTT
>TRBD2|TRBJ2-6|.|TRBV28
CASSPGGSGANVLTF
TGTGCCAGCAGTCCGGGGGGCTCTGGGGCCAACGTCCTGACTTTC
>.|TRBJ2-2|.|TRBV6-5
CASSYTGRATGELFF
TGTGCCAGCAGTTACACCGGTCGCGCCACCGGGGAGCTGTTTTTT
>.|TRBJ1-5|.|TRBV28
CASSLPLGSNQPQHF
TGTGCCAGCAGTTTGCCCCTAGGAAGCAATCAGCCCCAGCATTTT
>.|TRBJ2-7|.|TRBV6-1
CASSQAVVSYEQYF
TGTGCCAGCAGCCAAGCGGTGGTTTCCTACGAGCAGTACTTC
>TRBD2|TRBJ2-3|.|TRBV9
CASTQTSGGAGDTQYF
TGTGCCAGCACCCAGACTAGCGGGGGGGCAGGGGATACGCAGTATTTT
>TRBD2|TRBJ2-7|.|TRBV5-1
CASNDPRGGYEQYF
TGCGCCAGCAACGACCCCCGGGGGGGCTACGAGCAGTACTTC
>TRBD2|TRBJ2-1|.|TRBV11-2
CASSPSGSYNEQFF
TGTGCCAGCAGCCCTAGCGGCTCCTACAATGAGCAGTTCTTC
>TRBD1|TRBJ2-7|.|TRBV15
CATSRDRTGGYEQYF
TGTGCCACCAGCAGAGATCGGACAGGGGGCTACGAGCAGTACTTC
>TRBD1|TRBJ1-1|few|TRBV19
CASSLRGTGNGRNTEAFF
TGTGCCAGTAGTCTGCGAGGGACAGGGAATGGAAGGAACACTGAAGCTTTCTTT
>.|TRBJ2-3|.|TRBV5-6
CASSLALSTDTQYF
TGTGCCAGCAGCTTGGCCCTCAGCACAGATACGCAGTATTTT
>TRBD1|TRBJ1-2|.|TRBV5-1
CASGQGQGNYGYTF
TGCGCCAGCGGTCAGGGACAGGGAAACTATGGCTACACCTTC
>.|TRBJ1-2|.|TRBV4-1
CASSVTAQNYGYTF
TGCGCCAGCAGCGTAACAGCTCAAAACTATGGCTACACCTTC
>TRBD1|TRBJ2-7|.|TRBV9
CASSPRTGAYEQYF
TGTGCCAGCAGCCCCAGGACAGGGGCGTACGAGCAGTACTTC
>TRBD1|TRBJ1-6|.|TRBV18
CASSLDRVNSPLHF
TGTGCCAGCTCCCTGGACAGGGTTAATTCACCCCTCCACTTT
>.|TRBJ1-1|few|TRBV7-9
CASATAGNTEAFF
TGTGCCAGCGCGACAGCTGGGAACACTGAAGCTTTCTTT
>.|TRBJ2-1|.|TRBV5-1
CASSLGTMGEQFF
TGCGCCAGCAGCTTGGGGACTATGGGTGAGCAGTTCTTC
>.|TRBJ1-6|.|TRBV5-4
CASSLGQSHNSPLHF
TGTGCCAGCAGCTTGGGTCAGTCGCATAATTCACCCCTCCACTTT
>TRBD2|TRBJ2-7|.|TRBV5-1
CASSWGLAAYEQYF
TGCGCCAGCAGCTGGGGACTAGCAGCTTACGAGCAGTACTTC
>TRBD2|TRBJ2-5|.|TRBV5-6
CASSWGGEWGETQYF
TGTGCCAGCAGCTGGGGGGGGGAGTGGGGAGAGACCCAGTACTTC
>.|TRBJ1-5|.|TRBV6-1
CASSRRADSNQPQHF
TGTGCCAGCTCCCGGAGGGCCGATAGCAATCAGCCCCAGCATTTT
>.|TRBJ1-1|once|TRBV27
CASSSGALNTEAFF
TGTGCCAGCAGTTCAGGGGCCCTGAACACTGAAGCTTTCTTT
>TRBD1|TRBJ2-1|.|TRBV9
CASSVVGQGAGEQFF
TGTGCCAGCAGCGTAGTGGGACAGGGGGCAGGCGAGCAGTTCTTC